A selection of T cell receptor beta chains follows, all from one sample in a study of blood T cell repertoires in COVID-19. Repertoires were generated with immunoSEQ multiplex PCR, while TCRdb's copy carries only in-frame clones and drops some. This sample yields about 170,000 clones, of which 86% are seen a single time; approximately 9.9% belongs to the top ten. The sequencing input was peripheral blood. These receptor sequences come from a woman aged 55 to 70 with COVID-19, enrolled during active disease. CDR3s include the opening cysteine and the closing phenylalanine or tryptophan. D genes are given only for firm matches. Rows may omit the clone size; those that give it use once, few, many or a size class.

d_gene,j_gene,abundance,v_gene,CDR3aa,CDR3nt
.,TRBJ1-1,once,TRBV6-1,CASSETVNTEAFF,TGTGCCAGCAGTGAGACAGTAAACACTGAAGCTTTCTTT
TRBD2,TRBJ2-1,.,TRBV7-3,CASRTSGSENEQFF,TGTGCCAGCAGGACTAGCGGGAGTGAAAATGAGCAGTTCTTC
TRBD1,TRBJ1-5,.,TRBV15,CATSRDRAGGPRDQPQHF,TGTGCCACCAGCAGAGATCGGGCAGGGGGTCCCCGAGATCAGCCCCAGCATTTT
TRBD1,TRBJ2-2,.,TRBV18,CASSPRDRTHGELFF,TGTGCCAGCTCACCCCGGGACAGGACCCACGGGGAGCTGTTTTTT
.,TRBJ2-6,.,TRBV29-1,CSVLGPGANVLTF,TGCAGCGTTCTGGGCCCTGGGGCCAACGTCCTGACTTTC
TRBD2,TRBJ2-5,.,TRBV5-1,CASSSGGRAQETQYF,TGCGCCAGCAGCTCGGGAGGGAGGGCCCAAGAGACCCAGTACTTC
.,TRBJ1-2,.,TRBV19,CAARQTYGYTF,TGTGCCGCAAGACAGACCTATGGCTACACCTTC
TRBD2,TRBJ2-7,once,TRBV7-3,CASSLYGTSGSYEQYF,TGTGCCAGCAGCCTATACGGGACTAGCGGATCCTACGAGCAGTACTTC
.,TRBJ1-6,.,TRBV28,CASTQAYNSPLHF,TGTGCCAGCACCCAGGCCTATAATTCACCCCTCCACTTT
TRBD1,TRBJ1-1,.,TRBV19,CASSVGQAQPTEAFF,TGTGCCAGTAGTGTCGGACAGGCGCAACCTACTGAAGCTTTCTTT